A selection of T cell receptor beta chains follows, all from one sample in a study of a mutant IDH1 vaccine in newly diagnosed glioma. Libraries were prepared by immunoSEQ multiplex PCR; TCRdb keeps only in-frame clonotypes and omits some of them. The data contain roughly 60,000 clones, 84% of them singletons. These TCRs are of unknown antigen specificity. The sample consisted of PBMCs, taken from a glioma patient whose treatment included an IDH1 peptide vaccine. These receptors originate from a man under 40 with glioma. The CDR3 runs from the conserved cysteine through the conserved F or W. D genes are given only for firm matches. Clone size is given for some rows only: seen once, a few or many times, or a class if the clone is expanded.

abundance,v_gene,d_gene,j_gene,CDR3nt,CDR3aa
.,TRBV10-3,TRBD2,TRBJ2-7,TGTGCCATCAGTGGGACTAGCGCCTACGAGCAGTACTTC,CAISGTSAYEQYF
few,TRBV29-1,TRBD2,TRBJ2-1,TGCAGCGTTGAAGGGCTGGGCGGGGGGAAACCTAATTACAATGAGCAGTTCTTC,CSVEGLGGGKPNYNEQFF
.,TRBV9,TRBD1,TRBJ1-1,TGTGCCAGCAGCTTAAGACAGGGGGACACTGAAGCTTTCTTT,CASSLRQGDTEAFF
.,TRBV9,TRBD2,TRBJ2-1,TGTGCCAGCAGCGTTTCTAGCGGGGTGACTGAGCAGTTCTTC,CASSVSSGVTEQFF
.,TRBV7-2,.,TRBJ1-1,TGTGCCAGCAGCCCCAACAAGAACACTGAAGCTTTCTTT,CASSPNKNTEAFF
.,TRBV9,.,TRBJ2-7,TGTGCCAGCAGCGTGGGAGCTAGCGAACCCTACGAGCAGTACTTC,CASSVGASEPYEQYF
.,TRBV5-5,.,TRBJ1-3,TGTGCCAGCAGCTTGCGATTTGTTGGACCTGGAAACACCATATATTTT,CASSLRFVGPGNTIYF
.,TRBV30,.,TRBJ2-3,TGTGCCTGGAGTGAGGGCGAGGCCACAGATACGCAGTATTTT,CAWSEGEATDTQYF
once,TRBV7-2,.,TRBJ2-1,TGTGCCAGCAGTTTGGGACGACACAATGAGCAGTTCTTC,CASSLGRHNEQFF
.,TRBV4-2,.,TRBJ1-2,TGTGCCAGCAGCCAAGATCGGGGGGACTATGGCTACACCTTC,CASSQDRGDYGYTF
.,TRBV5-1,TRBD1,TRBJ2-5,TGCGCCAGCGTACCGGGGACAGGGGAGACCCAGTACTTC,CASVPGTGETQYF
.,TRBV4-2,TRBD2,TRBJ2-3,TGTGCCAGCAGCCAAGAGGTAGCGGGGGGAGGGGATACGCAGTATTTT,CASSQEVAGGGDTQYF
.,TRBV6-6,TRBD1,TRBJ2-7,TGTGCCAGCAGTTCCGGGACAGGGTATCTCTACGAGCAGTACTTC,CASSSGTGYLYEQYF
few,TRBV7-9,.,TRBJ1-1,TGTGCCAGCAGCTTGAGGGCTTTCTTT,CASSLRAFF
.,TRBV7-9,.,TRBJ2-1,TGTGCCAGCAGCTCACAGAATGAGCAGTTCTTC,CASSSQNEQFF
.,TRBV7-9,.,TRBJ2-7,TGTGCCAGCAGCCGCCAGGGATTACCCTACGAGCAGTACTTC,CASSRQGLPYEQYF
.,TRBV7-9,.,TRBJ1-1,TGTGCCAGCAGCCCGTACACTGAAGCTTTCTTT,CASSPYTEAFF
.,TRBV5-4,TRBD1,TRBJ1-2,TGTGCCAGCAGCACCTCCACAGGGGTATATGGCTACACCTTC,CASSTSTGVYGYTF
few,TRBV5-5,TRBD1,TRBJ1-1,TGTGCCAGCAGCTTAAATACAGGGGGCACTGAAGCTTTCTTT,CASSLNTGGTEAFF
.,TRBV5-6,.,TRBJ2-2,TGTGCCAGCAGCCCGGGACTTGCCTCCGGGGAGCTGTTTTTT,CASSPGLASGELFF
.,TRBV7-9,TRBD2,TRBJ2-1,TGTGCCAGCAGCTTGACTAGCGGCTCCAATGAGCAGTTCTTC,CASSLTSGSNEQFF
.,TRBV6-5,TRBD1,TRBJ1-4,TGTGCCAGCAGAGGGGGCCTTAATGAAAAACTGTTTTTT,CASRGGLNEKLFF
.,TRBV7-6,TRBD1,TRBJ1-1,TGTGCCAGCAGCCTTACAGGGGCCCGCATGAACACTGAAGCTTTCTTT,CASSLTGARMNTEAFF
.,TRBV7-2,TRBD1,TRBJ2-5,TGTGCCAGCAGCCGTGGACAGGGTACCTTTGGAGAGACCCAGTACTTC,CASSRGQGTFGETQYF
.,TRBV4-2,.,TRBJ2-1,TGTGCCAGCAGCCAAAGGGCCGGGGGACAATCCTACAATGAGCAGTTCTTC,CASSQRAGGQSYNEQFF
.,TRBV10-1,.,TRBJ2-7,TGCGCCAGCAGGGCCAGCTCCTACGAGCAGTACTTC,CASRASSYEQYF
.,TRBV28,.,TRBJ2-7,TGTGCCAGCAGGGTACAGTCGCGGTACGAGCAGTACTTC,CASRVQSRYEQYF
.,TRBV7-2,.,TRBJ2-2,TGTGCCAGCAGCTTAGAACCTCAGCTCGCCGGGGAGCTGTTTTTT,CASSLEPQLAGELFF
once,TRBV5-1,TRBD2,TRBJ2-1,TGCGCCAGCAGCCCTGGGGCAGCGGGAGGTGAGCAGTTCTTC,CASSPGAAGGEQFF
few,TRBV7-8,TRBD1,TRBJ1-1,TGTGCCAGTCATCGAGCCCCATACAGGGGAGGCACTGAAGCTTTCTTT,CASHRAPYRGGTEAFF
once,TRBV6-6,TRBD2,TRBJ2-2,TGTGCCAGCAGTTACTCGAACGGGGGGGACACCGGGGAGCTGTTTTTT,CASSYSNGGDTGELFF
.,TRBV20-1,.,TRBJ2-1,TGCAGTGCTCTAAGCGGGTCCAGGCGGTTCTTC,CSALSGSRRFF
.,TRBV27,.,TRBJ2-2,TGTGCCAGCAGGACAACTGGAGGGTGGAAAACCGGGGAGCTGTTTTTT,CASRTTGGWKTGELFF
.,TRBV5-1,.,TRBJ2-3,TGCGCCAGCAGCTTGGTGACCAATTCTGGCACAGATACGCAGTATTTT,CASSLVTNSGTDTQYF
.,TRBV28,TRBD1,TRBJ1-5,TGTGCCAGCAGTTGGCAGACGGACCGGGACAGATTATCAGATCCGAGCAATCAGCCCCAGCATTTT,CASSWQTDRDRLSDPSNQPQHF
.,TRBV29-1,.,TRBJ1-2,TGCGGGGGATCTTGTGGCTACACCTTC,CGGSCGYTF
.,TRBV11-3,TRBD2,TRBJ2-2,TGTGCCAGCAGCTTAGGACTAGCGGGAGGGCCAGACACCGGGGAGCTGTTTTTT,CASSLGLAGGPDTGELFF
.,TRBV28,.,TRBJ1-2,TGTGCCAGCAGTTCCCCGCGGAAACAAAGGGACCCCGGAAGGAATGGCTACACCTTC,CASSSPRKQRDPGRNGYTF
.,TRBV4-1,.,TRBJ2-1,TGCGCCAGCAGCTCTCGCCCGCACGGGAGTGAAACCTACAATGAGCAGTTCTTC,CASSSRPHGSETYNEQFF
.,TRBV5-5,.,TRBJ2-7,TGTGCCAGCAGCTTCGGACTCCCGGTGTACGAGCAGTACTTC,CASSFGLPVYEQYF
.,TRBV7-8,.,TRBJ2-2,TGTGCCAGCAACGATTACACGAACACCGGGGAGCTGTTTTTT,CASNDYTNTGELFF
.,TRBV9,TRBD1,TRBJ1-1,TGTGCCAGCAGCGTGGCGGGACAGTACACTGAAGCTTTCTTT,CASSVAGQYTEAFF
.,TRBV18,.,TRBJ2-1,TGTGCCAGCTCACCACGGGCCGCCTACAATGAGCAGTTCTTC,CASSPRAAYNEQFF
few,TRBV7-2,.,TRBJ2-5,TGTGCCAGCAGCTTCGGCTCACGGGGGACCCAGTACTTC,CASSFGSRGTQYF
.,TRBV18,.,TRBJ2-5,TGTGCCAGCTCACTTTCGGAGTTGGAGATCAGTGAGACCCAGTACTTC,CASSLSELEISETQYF
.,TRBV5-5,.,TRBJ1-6,TGTGCCAGCAGCCAACACCCAGGGTTTTATAATTCACCCCTCCACTTT,CASSQHPGFYNSPLHF
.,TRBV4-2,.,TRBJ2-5,TGTGCCAGCAGCCGGGGCGGGGAGACCCAGTACTTC,CASSRGGETQYF
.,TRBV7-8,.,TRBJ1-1,TGTGCCAGCAGCTTAGTCGCAGGGGCAGGAACTGAAGCTTTCTTT,CASSLVAGAGTEAFF
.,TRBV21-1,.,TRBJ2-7,TGTGCCAGCAGCAAAGGTGGTAGCGGGTCCTTCTCCTACGAGCAGTACTTC,CASSKGGSGSFSYEQYF
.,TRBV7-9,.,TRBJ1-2,TGTGCCAGCAGCCAGGCAGTGGGGGGCAGATATGGCTACACCTTC,CASSQAVGGRYGYTF
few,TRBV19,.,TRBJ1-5,TGTGCCAGCCAGTTCGGCAGCAATCAGCCCCAGCATTTT,CASQFGSNQPQHF